Below, 2 T cell receptor beta chains from the same sample are listed, as sequenced in a study of blood T cell repertoires in COVID-19. The data were produced by immunoSEQ multiplex PCR, yet TCRdb's version contains in-frame clones alone and is incomplete. This table has about 270,000 clones, approximately 81% appearing once. Sample: peripheral blood. The receptors come from a woman aged 18-35 years with acute or convalescent COVID-19.

This chain joins TRBV3-1 (or the pseudogene TRBV3-2) and TRBJ2-7, with 10 positions matching TRBD2. V shed 3 bases, J shed 3 bases, and the junction held 8 bases outside the gene matches. Germline assignment: CDR1 LGHDT and CDR2 YNNKEL (reference sequence). The CDR3 extends over 16 amino acids. In DNA form, the CDR3 reads TGTGCCAGCAGCCATGGCGGGCTAGCGGGAGACTACGAGCAGTACTTC. Residues: CASSHGGLAGDYEQYF.

Details on this clone: This CDR3 is also generated by other DNA sequences in the sample. This chain links TRBV9 with TRBJ2-1; unclear D gene. From germline, CDR1 is SGDLS and CDR2 YYNGEE. The CDR3 is 11 residues long. V was cut by 4 bases and J by 5 bases, with 4 bases left in between. CDR3 loop: CASSLNNEQFF. In DNA, the CDR3 is TGTGCCAGCAGCCTAAACAATGAGCAGTTCTTC.